This is a list of T cell receptor beta chains from one sample in a study of identical twins. TCRdb recomputed calls from the 5' RACE reads with MiXCR, one row per CDR3 protein. This table holds roughly 710,000 distinct CDR3 sequences, 6.1% found once. Sequenced material: naive T cells sorted from blood. Source of these receptors: a man between 18 and 35 years old in good health. CDR3s include the opening cysteine and the closing phenylalanine or tryptophan. The order of the fields is J gene, D gene, V gene, clone size, CDR3 protein, CDR3 DNA. A D gene is named only where the DNA matches it firmly. Rows may omit the clone size; those that give it use once, few, many or a size class.

J gene: TRBJ2-3
D gene: NA
V gene: TRBV6-2/TRBV6-3
clone size: many
CDR3 protein: CASSHEPPPTDTQYF
CDR3 DNA: TGTGCCAGCAGCCACGAGCCCCCACCAACAGATACGCAGTATTTT

J gene: TRBJ2-1
D gene: NA
V gene: TRBV9
clone size: many
CDR3 protein: CASSVLGNYNEQFF
CDR3 DNA: TGTGCCAGCAGCGTACTCGGGAACTACAATGAGCAGTTCTTC

J gene: TRBJ2-7
D gene: TRBD2
V gene: TRBV14
clone size: NA
CDR3 protein: CASSQGAGAEQYF
CDR3 DNA: TGTGCCAGCAGCCAAGGAGCGGGGGCGGAGCAGTACTTC

J gene: TRBJ2-1
D gene: NA
V gene: TRBV9
clone size: many
CDR3 protein: CASSPRSGEQFF
CDR3 DNA: TGTGCCAGCAGCCCCCGAAGTGGTGAGCAGTTCTTC

J gene: TRBJ1-1
D gene: NA
V gene: TRBV5-1
clone size: many
CDR3 protein: CASGLTNTEAFF
CDR3 DNA: TGCGCCAGCGGATTGACAAACACTGAAGCTTTCTTT

J gene: TRBJ2-2
D gene: NA
V gene: TRBV5-1
clone size: many
CDR3 protein: CASSLGQPEAGELFF
CDR3 DNA: TGCGCCAGCAGCTTGGGGCAGCCCGAGGCCGGGGAGCTGTTTTTT

J gene: TRBJ1-4
D gene: NA
V gene: TRBV20-1
clone size: few
CDR3 protein: CSARDFFRVDEKLFF
CDR3 DNA: TGCAGTGCTAGAGATTTTTTCAGGGTAGATGAAAAACTGTTTTTT

J gene: TRBJ2-3
D gene: TRBD2
V gene: TRBV20-1
clone size: NA
CDR3 protein: CSATPIPGLAGEDTDTQYF
CDR3 DNA: TGCAGTGCTACCCCAATTCCGGGACTAGCGGGTGAAGACACAGATACGCAGTATTTT

J gene: TRBJ2-5
D gene: TRBD1
V gene: TRBV29-1
clone size: many
CDR3 protein: CSVGQGAIQETQYF
CDR3 DNA: TGCAGCGTCGGACAGGGGGCGATCCAAGAGACCCAGTACTTC

J gene: TRBJ2-3
D gene: NA
V gene: TRBV7-9
clone size: many
CDR3 protein: CASSLSRAVTDTQYF
CDR3 DNA: TGTGCCAGCAGCTTAAGCAGGGCGGTCACAGATACGCAGTATTTT

J gene: TRBJ2-7
D gene: NA
V gene: TRBV30
clone size: many
CDR3 protein: CAWKRVANYEQYF
CDR3 DNA: TGTGCCTGGAAGAGGGTCGCGAACTACGAGCAGTACTTC

J gene: TRBJ1-2
D gene: NA
V gene: TRBV12-5
clone size: NA
CDR3 protein: CASGAGDRPYGYTF
CDR3 DNA: TGTGCTAGTGGTGCCGGAGACAGGCCATATGGCTACACCTTC

J gene: TRBJ2-3
D gene: NA
V gene: TRBV7-6
clone size: many
CDR3 protein: CASSRSTEGDTQYF
CDR3 DNA: TGTGCCAGCAGCCGTTCGACCGAAGGGGATACGCAGTATTTT

J gene: TRBJ2-1
D gene: TRBD2
V gene: TRBV28
clone size: NA
CDR3 protein: CASSFRTRPSYNEQFF
CDR3 DNA: TGTGCCAGCAGTTTTAGGACTAGACCCTCCTACAATGAGCAGTTCTTC

J gene: TRBJ2-1
D gene: NA
V gene: TRBV5-5
clone size: many
CDR3 protein: CASSLAGGGYNEQFF
CDR3 DNA: TGTGCCAGCAGCTTGGCCGGAGGGGGTTACAATGAGCAGTTCTTC

J gene: TRBJ2-7
D gene: TRBD2
V gene: TRBV12-3/TRBV12-4
clone size: NA
CDR3 protein: CATGRREGREQYF
CDR3 DNA: TGTGCCACGGGGAGGAGGGAGGGTCGGGAGCAGTACTTC

J gene: TRBJ2-1
D gene: TRBD2
V gene: TRBV25-1
clone size: NA
CDR3 protein: CASALGLASNEQFF
CDR3 DNA: TGTGCCAGCGCATTGGGACTAGCCTCCAATGAGCAGTTCTTC

J gene: TRBJ2-7
D gene: NA
V gene: TRBV7-9
clone size: many
CDR3 protein: CASSLFGGNEQYF
CDR3 DNA: TGTGCCAGCAGCTTATTTGGGGGGAACGAGCAGTACTTC

J gene: TRBJ2-7
D gene: TRBD2
V gene: TRBV28
clone size: NA
CDR3 protein: CASSLLVAGVKSGEQYF
CDR3 DNA: TGTGCCAGCAGTTTATTAGTAGCGGGAGTGAAATCGGGCGAGCAGTACTTC

J gene: TRBJ1-5
D gene: NA
V gene: TRBV7-9
clone size: few
CDR3 protein: CASSLGGGWQPQHF
CDR3 DNA: TGTGCCAGCAGCTTAGGAGGGGGTTGGCAGCCCCAGCATTTT